The present T cell receptor beta chain was sequenced within a study of shared clonotypes between healthy human individuals. This CDR3 has 14 residues. V dropped 8 bases and J dropped 4; count of bases not matched to a gene: 5. The germline V gene has CDR1 SGHAT and CDR2 FQDESV (reference sequence). This table comes from immunoSEQ multiplex PCR, and its TCRdb copy is limited to in-frame clones, with some not included. The table records 2,500,000 or so clones, 80% to 95% of them present only once. Broader study findings: Against clonotypes common to all four donors, non-shared ones had lower generation probabilities. Tissues were not sampled, only blood, and their repertoires likely differ. Genetic and exposure-history diversity was limited by the small donor number.

Comment on this clone: The antigen is not known.

The specimen was naive CD4+ T cells from PBMCs. Documented subset: CD45RA+ positively selected. The V and J genes are TRBV11-1 and TRBJ2-3; 11 bases agree with TRBD2. The sequence came from a young man in good health. Some clones in this sample may be carry-over from other donors' samples. CDR3 in amino acids: CASRLAGWADTQYF. CDR3 nucleotide sequence: TGTGCCAGCCGACTAGCGGGATGGGCAGATACGCAGTATTTT.